A single sample gave rise to the 4 T cell receptor beta chains below, sequenced in a study of cytomegalovirus exposure and HLA in healthy donors. The protocol was immunoSEQ multiplex PCR, while the TCRdb copy is restricted to in-frame clones and leaves out a portion. This table holds some 120,000 clones, 70% to 90% found once. Sequenced input: PBMCs. Receptors originate from a woman under 30 in good health and CMV-seronegative.

In DNA, the CDR3 is TGTGCCAGCAGCTTAGGGGTAGCGGTCTCCTCCTACGAGCAGTACTTC. This codes for CASSLGVAVSSYEQYF. The chain carries TRBV7-2 and TRBJ2-7, with a tentative D call TRBD2 (6 bases). The CDR3 runs to 16 residues. Germline V gene data show CDR1 as SGHTA and CDR2 as FQGNSA. Trimming pared 1 base from V and 0 bases from J, leaving 13 bases between. The variable domain in full, with the rest retrieved from reference TRBV7-2 and TRBJ2-7, is GAGVSQSPSNKVTEKGKDVELRCDPISGHTALYWYRQSLGQGLEFLIYFQGNSAPDKSGLPSDRFSAERTGGSVSTLTIQRTQQEDSAVYLCASSLGVAVSSYEQYFGPGTRLTVT.

The chain carries TRBV9 and TRBJ2-5, with D perhaps TRBD2 (5 bases). The V end lost 4 bases, the J end lost 4 bases, and 17 bases lay between the germline ends. The length of the CDR3 is 15 residues. In germline, CDR1 is SGDLS, CDR2 YYNGEE. CDR3 coding DNA: TGTGCCAGCAGCAGTCTCCGGGGTACGTCAGAGACCCAGTACTTC. Translation gives CASSSLRGTSETQYF.

The chain carries TRBV20-1 and TRBJ1-2; D gene ambiguous. Deletions cut 4 bases from V and 3 bases from J, with 3 bases between. The CDR3 runs 10 residues. Germline V CDR1 and CDR2: DFQATT, SNEGSKA (reference sequence). In nucleotides, the CDR3 is TGCAGTGCTACGGACTATGGCTACACCTTC. It yields the protein CSATDYGYTF.

J is TRBJ1-1 and V is TRBV7-6; D might be TRBD1 (6 bases). V was pared by 4 bases and J by 5 bases, with 17 bases between. The CDR3 spans 15 residues. Per germline, CDR1 SGHVS and CDR2 FNYEAQ. For the CDR3, the DNA is TGTGCCAGCAGCTCACTAACACAGGGCAGAACTGAAGCTTTCTTT. Translating gives CASSSLTQGRTEAFF.